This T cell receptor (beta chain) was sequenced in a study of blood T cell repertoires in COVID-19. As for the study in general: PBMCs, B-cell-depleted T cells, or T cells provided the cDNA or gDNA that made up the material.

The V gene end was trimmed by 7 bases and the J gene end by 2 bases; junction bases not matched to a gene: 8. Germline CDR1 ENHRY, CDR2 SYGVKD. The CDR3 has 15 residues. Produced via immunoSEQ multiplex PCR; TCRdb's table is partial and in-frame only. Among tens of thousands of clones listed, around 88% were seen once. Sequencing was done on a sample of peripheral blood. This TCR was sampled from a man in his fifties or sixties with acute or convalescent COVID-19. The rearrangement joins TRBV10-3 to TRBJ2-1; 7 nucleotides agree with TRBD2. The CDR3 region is CAIKTGGGTYNEQFF. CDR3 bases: TGTGCCATCAAAACGGGGGGAGGGACCTACAATGAGCAGTTCTTC.